This T cell receptor beta chain came from a study of human T cells and chemical hapten exposure. Study in general: Sensitization involved placing 2% DPC onto a roughly 2 cm by roughly 2 cm region of upper inner arm skin.

V was pared by 9 bases and J by 4 bases, with 19 bases between. CDR1 SGHRS and CDR2 YFSETQ come from the germline V gene. The CDR3 totals 14 residues. Notes on this clonotype: Its specificity is not known.

General study results and limits: Compared to controls, expanded TCRs made significantly more large clusters of similar CDR3s.

Time point given: patch test 2, 6 weeks after DPC sensitization. As to treatment: therapeutic diphenylcyclopropenone sensitization with weekly scalp DPC. Per the original methods: Sample TCR counts, which ranged from roughly 20,000 to 750,000, had a median of roughly 92,000. One entry per CDR3 protein, called by TCRdb with MiXCR from the RACE reads. TCRdb, not the original authors, processed these V and J calls. The sample contains over 35,000 distinct CDR3 sequences, about 8.9% of which appear only once. The chain joins TRBV5-1 to TRBJ2-5, with D tentatively TRBD2 (6 bases). This receptor was identified in a woman in her thirties or forties with alopecia areata. Some clones in this sample may be carry-over from other donors' samples. Sequencing used whole blood, obtained in connection with sensitization to the hapten diphenylcyclopropenone (DPC). The CDR3 DNA sequence: TGCGCCACCTCCCGTGCGGGGCCCGGAGAGACCCAGTACTTC. Translation gives CATSRAGPGETQYF.